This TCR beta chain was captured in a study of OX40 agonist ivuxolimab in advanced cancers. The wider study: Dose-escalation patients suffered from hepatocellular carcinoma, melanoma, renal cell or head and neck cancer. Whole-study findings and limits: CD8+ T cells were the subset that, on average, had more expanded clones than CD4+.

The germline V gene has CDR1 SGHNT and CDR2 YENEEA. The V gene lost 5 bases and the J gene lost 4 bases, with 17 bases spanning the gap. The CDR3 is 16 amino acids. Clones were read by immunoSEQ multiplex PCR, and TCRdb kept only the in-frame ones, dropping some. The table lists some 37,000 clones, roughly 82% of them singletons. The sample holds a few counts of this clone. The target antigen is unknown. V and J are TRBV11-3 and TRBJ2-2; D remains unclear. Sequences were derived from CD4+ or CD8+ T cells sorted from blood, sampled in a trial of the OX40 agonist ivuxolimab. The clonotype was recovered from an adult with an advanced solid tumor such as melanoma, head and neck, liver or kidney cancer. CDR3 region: CASSRSGLGFTGELFF. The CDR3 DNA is TGTGCCAGCAGCCGCTCGGGTCTCGGTTTCACCGGGGAGCTGTTTTTT.